This TCR beta chain appears in the sequencing data of a study of cytomegalovirus exposure and HLA in healthy donors. Trimming cost V 8 bases and J 4 bases; bases outside gene matches: 11. This CDR3 region has 15 residues. Germline assignment: CDR1 MDHEN and CDR2 SYDVKM. The PCR employed 60 Vbeta primers together with 13 Jbeta primers. The protocol was immunoSEQ multiplex PCR, while the TCRdb copy is restricted to in-frame clones and leaves out a portion. The sample has 60,000 to 90,000 clones, 84% seen once. Sequencing used PBMCs. The clonotype originates from an older man in good health and CMV-seropositive. V usage is TRBV28 and J usage is TRBJ1-2; 9 bases map to TRBD1. CDR3 amino acids: CASATPGQGIYGYTF. The CDR3 DNA follows: TGTGCCAGCGCCACACCGGGACAGGGAATCTATGGCTACACCTTC.